The 24 T cell receptor beta chains below all came from one sample that was sequenced in a study of shared clonotypes between healthy human individuals. Generated by immunoSEQ multiplex PCR, the TCRdb table keeps only in-frame clones and is missing some. The table shows roughly 1,100,000 clones, with about 80% occurring only once. Material: memory CD4+ T cells sorted from blood. The subset: CD45RA-negative fraction. The receptors originated from a man between 18 and 29 years old in good health.

The chain links TRBV5-1 to TRBJ2-3, with unresolved D. The CDR3 contains 14 residues. The V and J ends lost 0 bases and 0 bases respectively, with 5 bases between them. Germline values: CDR1 SGHRS, CDR2 YFSETQ. CDR3 loop: CASSLGFSTDTQYF. The CDR3 coding sequence is TGCGCCAGCAGCTTGGGCTTTAGCACAGATACGCAGTATTTT.

The J gene is TRBJ2-7, the V gene TRBV6-1; D not resolved. Germline loops: CDR1 MNHNS, CDR2 SASEGT. Trimming left V 6 bases short and J 0 bases short, with 12 bases between. The CDR3 totals 14 residues. The CDR3 region is CASRRDGSSYEQYF. DNA for the CDR3: TGTGCCAGCAGACGCGACGGAAGCTCCTACGAGCAGTACTTC.

The chain uses TRBV19 and TRBJ1-1; D is ambiguous. Germline V gives CDR1 LNHDA, CDR2 SQIVND (reference sequence). CDR3 length: 13 residues. With 2 bases removed from V and 6 bases from J, the gap between germline ends came to 10 bases. The CDR3 spells CASSIMAVSEAFF. The CDR3 DNA follows: TGTGCCAGTAGTATAATGGCAGTTTCTGAAGCTTTCTTT.

CDR3 nucleotide sequence: TGTGCCAGCAGCTTAGAAAGAGCCCTCCAAGGGGGCGGGGAGCTGTTTTTT. It encodes CASSLERALQGGGELFF. This sequence joins TRBV11-3 and TRBJ2-2; tentative D call: TRBD1 (6 bases). V was trimmed by 0 bases and J by 7 bases, leaving 18 bases between them. The germline gives CDR1 SGHNT, CDR2 YENEEA. The CDR3 sequence is 17 residues long. The whole variable domain, remainder taken from reference TRBV11-3 and TRBJ2-2, is EAGVVQSPRYKIIEKKQPVAFWCNPISGHNTLYWYLQNLGQGPELLIRYENEEAVDDSQLPKDRFSAERLKGVDSTLKIQPAELGDSAVYLCASSLERALQGGGELFFGEGSRLTVL.

The chain combines TRBV27 with TRBJ2-5; unclear D gene. This CDR3 is built from 15 residues. Germline V gene sequence: CDR1 MNHEY, CDR2 SMNVEV (reference sequence). V lost 2 bases to trimming and J lost 7 bases, with 17 bases between them. CDR3 in DNA: TGTGCCAGCAGTTTAAGTAGTCGGGCCTATGGGACCCAGTACTTC. Protein sequence: CASSLSSRAYGTQYF.

The chain employs TRBV19 and TRBJ1-5; D unresolved. The CDR3 has 11 amino acids. The V end lost 6 bases, the J end lost 6 bases, and 6 bases lay between the germline ends. Per germline, CDR1 LNHDA and CDR2 SQIVND (reference sequence). Written as DNA, the CDR3 is TGTGCCAGTAGCGAAGGTCAGCCCCAGCATTTT. This encodes CASSEGQPQHF.

V and J are TRBV5-1 and TRBJ1-3; D gene ambiguous. V was clipped by 0 bases and J by 7 bases, with 17 bases between them. The V gene's germline CDR1 is SGHRS and CDR2 YFSETQ. The CDR3 consists of 16 residues. This CDR3 reads CASSLAGGSGSNTIYF. As DNA, the CDR3 is TGCGCCAGCAGCTTGGCCGGAGGGAGTGGGTCCAACACCATATATTTT.

This clone was observed a few times. This chain uses TRBV30 with TRBJ1-4, with D hard to call. Germline assignment: CDR1 GTSNPN and CDR2 SVGIG (reference sequence). This CDR3 is 16 amino acids long. Deletions cut 3 bases from V and 0 bases from J, with 14 bases between. The CDR3 DNA is TGTGCCTGGAGCCCGAAGACGCAGGCAACTAATGAAAAACTGTTTTTT. It codes for CAWSPKTQATNEKLFF. Variable domain in full (rest from reference TRBV30 and TRBJ1-4): SQTIHQWPATLVQPVGSPLSLECTVEGTSNPNLYWYRQAAGRGLQLLFYSVGIGQISSEVPQNLSASRPQDRQFILSSKKLLLSDSGFYLCAWSPKTQATNEKLFFGSGTQLSVL.

The rearrangement uses TRBV7-9 and TRBJ2-1, with 10 bases matching TRBD1. Germline CDR1 is SEHNR and CDR2 is FQNEAQ (reference sequence). The CDR3 covers 15 residues. J was trimmed by 6 bases and V by 5 bases; bases with no gene match: 7. This CDR3 reads CASSPRTGGANEQFF. Written as DNA, the CDR3 is TGTGCCAGCAGCCCCCGGACAGGGGGGGCCAATGAGCAGTTCTTC.

This sequence joins TRBV28 and TRBJ1-1, with D tentatively TRBD1 (5 bases). Germline CDR1 MDHEN, CDR2 SYDVKM. This CDR3 contains 15 residues. V dropped 5 bases and J dropped 1 base, with 14 bases sitting between them. This CDR3 is CASSLAPGQNTEAFF. DNA of the CDR3: TGTGCCAGCAGTCTAGCCCCTGGACAGAACACTGAAGCTTTCTTT.

This clone has a handful of counts. This chain connects TRBV7-9 to TRBJ2-3; D is undetermined. The CDR3 covers 13 residues. Germline CDR1 reads SEHNR; CDR2 reads FQNEAQ (reference sequence). V was cut by 4 bases and J by 4 bases, with 9 bases left in between. DNA of the CDR3: TGTGCCAGCAGCTCCCGACTGGCAGATACGCAGTATTTT. Encoded protein: CASSSRLADTQYF.

This chain joins TRBV5-4 and TRBJ1-6; no definite D call. CDR1 and CDR2 from the germline V gene are SGHNT and YYREEE (reference sequence). Trimming stripped 4 bases from V and 7 bases from J, with 12 bases between. This CDR3 has 14 residues. The CDR3 DNA follows: TGTGCCAGCAGCCGGACTTCGAACAATTCACCCCTCCACTTT. This gives the protein CASSRTSNNSPLHF.

The CDR3, as DNA: TGTGCCAGCAGCTTAGTCGGGGGCGCGTCCTACGAGCAGTACTTC. It codes for CASSLVGGASYEQYF. V usage is TRBV7-8 and J usage is TRBJ2-7; D possibly uses TRBD1 or TRBD2 (6 bases each). Trimming took off 1 base at V and 1 base at J, with 11 bases between the two ends. Germline CDR1 is SGHVS and CDR2 is FQNEAQ. This CDR3 has 15 residues.

The count of this clone is one. The same CDR3 also results from other DNA sequences found in this sample. This chain joins TRBV5-1 and TRBJ1-1; D is uncertain. Between the trimmed V and J ends, which lost 4 bases and 4 bases, there was a span of 11 bases. Germline CDR1 and CDR2: SGHRS and YFSETQ. This CDR3 comprises 13 residues. The CDR3 region is CASSPERGTEAFF. The CDR3 region has the DNA TGCGCCAGCAGCCCCGAAAGAGGCACTGAAGCTTTCTTT.

The chain employs TRBV5-8 and TRBJ2-7, with 11 bases that match TRBD2. CDR3 size: 15 residues. Germline V lookup: CDR1 SGHTS, CDR2 YDEGEE. Trimming at V came to 3 bases and at J to 6 bases, leaving 8 bases not matched to a gene. Here the CDR3 DNA reads TGTGCCAGCAGCTCAGTACTAGCGGGAGTGGGCGAGCAGTACTTC. Amino acid sequence: CASSSVLAGVGEQYF.

The chain links TRBV30 to TRBJ1-4, with D tentatively TRBD1 (6 bases). CDR3 length: 16 residues. The V and J ends lost 3 bases and 5 bases respectively, with 19 bases between them. Germline-derived CDR1 and CDR2 are GTSNPN and SVGIG (reference sequence). The CDR3 spells CAWSKPLGQMNEKLFF. The CDR3 DNA follows: TGTGCCTGGAGCAAACCTCTCGGACAGATGAATGAAAAACTGTTTTTT.

The gene calls are TRBV19 and TRBJ2-3; TRBD1 aligns across 10 bases. This CDR3 is built from 14 residues. Germline CDR1 and CDR2: LNHDA and SQIVND (reference sequence). J gave up 4 bases and V 10 bases, and 8 bases lay outside the gene matches. The CDR3 protein is CATSLGQGADTQYF. DNA for the CDR3: TGTGCCACTTCCCTAGGACAGGGGGCAGATACGCAGTATTTT.

J is TRBJ2-3 and V is TRBV2; TRBD2 matches at 9 bases. The V and J ends lost 7 bases and 4 bases, in that order; junction bases with no gene match: 6. The CDR3 totals 14 residues. Germline V gene sequence: CDR1 SNHLY, CDR2 FYNNEI. The CDR3 bases are TGTGCCAGCACGCGGGAGGGCCGGGCAGATACGCAGTATTTT. The encoded protein is CASTREGRADTQYF. Supplemented by reference TRBV2 and TRBJ2-3, the full variable domain reads EPEVTQTPSHQVTQMGQEVILRCVPISNHLYFYWYRQILGQKVEFLVSFYNNEISEKSEIFDDQFSVERPDGSNFTLKIRSTKLEDSAMYFCASTREGRADTQYFGPGTRLTVL.

The genes are TRBV25-1 and TRBJ2-7; weak D call: TRBD1 (5 bases). The CDR3 consists of 13 residues. V dropped 2 bases and J dropped 9 bases, with 14 bases sitting between them. Germline CDR1 MGHDK, CDR2 SYGVNS. In DNA form, the CDR3 reads TGTGCCAGCAGTGAACCAGACAGATCAAGGCAGTACTTC. It is translated as CASSEPDRSRQYF.

This clone appeared once. The CDR3 region has the DNA TGTGCCAGCAGCTGGAACACTGAAGCTTTCTTT. Its protein product is CASSWNTEAFF. The rearrangement uses TRBV6-5 and TRBJ1-1; D unclear. Trimming cost V 6 bases and J 1 base, with 3 bases left between them. This CDR3 comprises 11 residues. CDR1 MNHEY and CDR2 SVGAGI come from the germline V gene.

This clone appeared once. This chain connects TRBV12-2 to TRBJ2-7. TRBV12-2 is termed a pseudogene. The CDR3 is made up of 15 amino acids. CDR3 nucleotides: TGTGCAAGTCGCTCCCCCCGGAACATCTCCTACGAGCAGTACTTC. It translates to CASRSPRNISYEQYF.

The genes are TRBV5-6 and TRBJ1-6; D might be TRBD1 (5 bases). The CDR3 extends over 18 amino acids. The V end lost 1 base, the J end lost 0 bases, and 14 bases lay between the germline ends. CDR1 is SGHDT and CDR2 is YYEEEE in the germline V gene. The CDR3 reads CASSLSGLTSSYNSPLHF. The CDR3 DNA follows: TGTGCCAGCAGCTTGTCAGGGCTTACGAGCTCCTATAATTCACCCCTCCACTTT.

J is TRBJ2-7 and V is TRBV6-1; D gene unclear. The CDR3 is 12 residues long. Germline lookup yields CDR1 MNHNS and CDR2 SASEGT. Deletions cut 0 bases from V and 6 bases from J, with 6 bases between. This chain's CDR3 is CASSEAHSEQYF. In DNA form, the CDR3 reads TGTGCCAGCAGTGAAGCGCACAGCGAGCAGTACTTC.

The chain couples TRBV19 to TRBJ1-6, with TRBD1 matching 11 bases. CDR1 is LNHDA, CDR2 SQIVND, per germline (reference sequence). This CDR3 has 16 amino acids. Trimming removed 4 bases from V and 7 bases from J; junction bases left unmatched: 6. In nucleotides, the CDR3 is TGTGCCAGTAGTACCGCCGGGACAGGGGGAAATTCACCCCTCCACTTT. Its translation is CASSTAGTGGNSPLHF.